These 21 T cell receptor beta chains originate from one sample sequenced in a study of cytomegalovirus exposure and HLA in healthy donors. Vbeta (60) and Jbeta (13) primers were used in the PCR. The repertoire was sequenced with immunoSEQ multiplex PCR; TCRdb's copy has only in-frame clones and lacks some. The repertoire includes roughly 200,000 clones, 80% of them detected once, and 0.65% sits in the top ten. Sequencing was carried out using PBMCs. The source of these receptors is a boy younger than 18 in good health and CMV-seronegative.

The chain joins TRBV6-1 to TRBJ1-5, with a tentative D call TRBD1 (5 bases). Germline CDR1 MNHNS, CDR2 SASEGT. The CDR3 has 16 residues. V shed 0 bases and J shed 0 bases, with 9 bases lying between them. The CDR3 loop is CASSEAPTVSNQPQHF. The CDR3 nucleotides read TGTGCCAGCAGTGAAGCGCCGACAGTTAGCAATCAGCCCCAGCATTTT.

CDR3 DNA: TGTGCCAGCAGCTTAGGGGGCGGCAATCAGCCCCAGCATTTT. Protein sequence: CASSLGGGNQPQHF. The chain recombines TRBV7-9 with TRBJ1-5, with D maybe TRBD1 (5 bases). V was clipped by 1 base and J by 2 bases, with 6 bases between them. Germline V gene data show CDR1 as SEHNR and CDR2 as FQNEAQ (reference sequence). CDR3 length: 14 amino acids.

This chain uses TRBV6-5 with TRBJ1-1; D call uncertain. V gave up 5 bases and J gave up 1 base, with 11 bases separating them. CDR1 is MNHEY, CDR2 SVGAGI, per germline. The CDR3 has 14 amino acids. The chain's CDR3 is CASSPGEANTEAFF. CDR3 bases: TGTGCCAGCAGTCCCGGAGAGGCGAACACTGAAGCTTTCTTT.

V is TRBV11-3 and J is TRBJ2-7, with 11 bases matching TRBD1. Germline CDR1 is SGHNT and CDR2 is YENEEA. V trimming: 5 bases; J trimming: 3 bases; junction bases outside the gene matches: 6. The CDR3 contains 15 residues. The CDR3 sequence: CASSTGTGGIYEQYF. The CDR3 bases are TGTGCCAGCAGCACCGGGACAGGGGGGATCTACGAGCAGTACTTC.

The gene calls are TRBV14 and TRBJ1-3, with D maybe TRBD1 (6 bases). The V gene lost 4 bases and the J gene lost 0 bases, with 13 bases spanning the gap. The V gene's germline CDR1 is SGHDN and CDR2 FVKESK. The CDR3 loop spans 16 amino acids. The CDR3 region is CASSREGVSSGNTIYF. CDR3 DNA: TGTGCCAGCAGCCGCGAGGGGGTTAGCTCTGGAAACACCATATATTTT.

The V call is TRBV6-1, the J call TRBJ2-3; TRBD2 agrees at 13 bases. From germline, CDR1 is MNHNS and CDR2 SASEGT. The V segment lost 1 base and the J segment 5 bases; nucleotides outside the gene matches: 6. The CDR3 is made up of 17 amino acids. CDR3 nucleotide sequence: TGTGCCAGCAGTGAAGAGAGACTAGCGGGGGGCCAAGATACGCAGTATTTT. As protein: CASSEERLAGGQDTQYF.

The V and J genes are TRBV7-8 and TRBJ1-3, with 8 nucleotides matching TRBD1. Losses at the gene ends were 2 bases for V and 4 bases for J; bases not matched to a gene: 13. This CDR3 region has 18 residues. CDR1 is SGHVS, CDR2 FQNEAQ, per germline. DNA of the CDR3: TGTGCCAGCAGCTTAAAGTCAGGGGGCGCGGGTGCAGGAAACACCATATATTTT. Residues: CASSLKSGGAGAGNTIYF.

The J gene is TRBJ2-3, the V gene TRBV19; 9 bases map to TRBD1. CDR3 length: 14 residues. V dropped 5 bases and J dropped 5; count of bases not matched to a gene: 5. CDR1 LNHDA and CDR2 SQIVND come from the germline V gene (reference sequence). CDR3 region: CASSSQGAVDTQYF. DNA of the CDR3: TGTGCCAGTAGTTCACAGGGGGCGGTAGATACGCAGTATTTT.

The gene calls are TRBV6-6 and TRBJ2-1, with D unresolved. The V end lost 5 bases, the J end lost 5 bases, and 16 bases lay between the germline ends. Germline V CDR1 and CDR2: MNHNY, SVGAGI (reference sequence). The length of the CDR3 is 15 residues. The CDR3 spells CASSTKKIRDNEQFF. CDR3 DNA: TGTGCCAGCAGTACGAAGAAAATTCGGGACAATGAGCAGTTCTTC.

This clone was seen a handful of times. CDR3 residues: CASSVTGLDSPLHF. The CDR3 region has the DNA TGTGCCAGCAGCGTGACAGGGCTGGATTCACCCCTCCACTTT. J is TRBJ1-6 and V is TRBV9; 7 bases line up with TRBD1. The ends lost 2 bases at V and 8 bases at J; junction bases unmatched: 4. CDR3 size: 14 residues. CDR1 SGDLS and CDR2 YYNGEE come from the germline V gene.

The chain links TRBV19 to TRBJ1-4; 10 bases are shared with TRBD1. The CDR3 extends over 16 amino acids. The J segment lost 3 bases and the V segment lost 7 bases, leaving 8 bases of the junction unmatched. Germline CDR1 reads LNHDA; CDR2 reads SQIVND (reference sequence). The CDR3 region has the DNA TGTGCCAGTAACCCCGGGACAGGGGCAGCTAATGAAAAACTGTTTTTT. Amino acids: CASNPGTGAANEKLFF.

In nucleotides, the CDR3 is TGTGCCAGCAGCTTGGAGAGGGCAACTAATGAAAAACTGTTTTTT. Translated, it gives CASSLERATNEKLFF. The V call is TRBV5-8, the J call TRBJ1-4, with D unclear. CDR3 length: 15 residues. V was pared by 0 bases and J by 0 bases, with 6 bases between. Germline V gene data show CDR1 as SGHTS and CDR2 as YDEGEE.

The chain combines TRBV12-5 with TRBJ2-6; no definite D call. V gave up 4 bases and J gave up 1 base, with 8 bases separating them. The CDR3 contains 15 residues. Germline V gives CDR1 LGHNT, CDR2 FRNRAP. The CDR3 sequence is CASGSLRSGANVLTF. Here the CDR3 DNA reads TGTGCTAGTGGTTCTCTCAGATCTGGGGCCAACGTCCTGACTTTC.

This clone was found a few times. The CDR3 coding sequence is TGTGCCAGTAGTATAAGGGGGCGTTGGACTGAAGCTTTCTTT. It is translated as CASSIRGRWTEAFF. V is TRBV19 and J is TRBJ1-1; 7 bases line up with TRBD1. CDR1 and CDR2 (germline): LNHDA, SQIVND (reference sequence). The CDR3 extends over 14 amino acids. Trimming took 2 bases from V and 5 from J; bases not matched to a gene: 5. Based on the CDR3 plus reference TRBV19 and TRBJ1-1, the full variable domain is DGGITQSPKYLFRKEGQNVTLSCEQNLNHDAMYWYRQDPGQGLRLIYYSQIVNDFQKGDIAEGYSVSREKKESFPLTVTSAQKNPTAFYLCASSIRGRWTEAFFGQGTRLTVV.

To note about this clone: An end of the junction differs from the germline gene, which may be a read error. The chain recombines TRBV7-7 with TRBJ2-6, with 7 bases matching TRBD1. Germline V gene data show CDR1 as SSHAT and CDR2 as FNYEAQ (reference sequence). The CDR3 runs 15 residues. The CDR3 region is CASSRDSSGANVLTF. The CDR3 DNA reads TGTGCTAGCAGCAGGGACAGCTCTGGGGCCAACGTCCTGACTTTC. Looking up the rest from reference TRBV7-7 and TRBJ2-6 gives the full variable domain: GAGVSQSPRYKVTKRGQDVTLRCDPISSHATLYWYQQALGQGPEFLTYFNYEAQPDKSGLPSDRFSAERPEGSISTLTIQRTEQRDSAMYRCASSRDSSGANVLTFGAGSRLTVL.

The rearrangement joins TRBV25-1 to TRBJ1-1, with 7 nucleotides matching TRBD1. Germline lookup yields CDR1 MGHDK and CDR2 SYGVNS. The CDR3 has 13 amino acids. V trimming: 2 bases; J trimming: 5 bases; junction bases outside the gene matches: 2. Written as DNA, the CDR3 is TGTGCCAGCAGTGAACCAGGGGGGACTGAAGCTTTCTTT. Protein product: CASSEPGGTEAFF.

The CDR3 is CASSRVGGMETQYF. CDR3 nucleotides: TGTGCCAGCAGCCGTGTGGGGGGGATGGAGACCCAGTACTTC. The V call is TRBV7-2, the J call TRBJ2-5; TRBD2 agrees at 7 bases. Germline V lookup: CDR1 SGHTA, CDR2 FQGNSA. The CDR3 contains 14 residues. The V and J ends lost 5 bases and 5 bases, in that order; junction bases with no gene match: 8.

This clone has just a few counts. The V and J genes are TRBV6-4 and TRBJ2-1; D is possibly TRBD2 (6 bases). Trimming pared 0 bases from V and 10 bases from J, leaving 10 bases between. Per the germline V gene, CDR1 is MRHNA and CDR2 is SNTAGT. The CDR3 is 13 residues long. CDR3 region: CASSDSSTSEQFF. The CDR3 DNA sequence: TGTGCCAGCAGTGACTCGAGTACTAGCGAGCAGTTCTTC.

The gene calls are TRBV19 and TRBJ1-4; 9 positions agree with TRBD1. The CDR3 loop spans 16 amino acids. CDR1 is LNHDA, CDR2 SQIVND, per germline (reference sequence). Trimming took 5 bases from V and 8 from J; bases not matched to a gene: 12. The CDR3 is CASSSGSDRGREKLFF. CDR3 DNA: TGTGCCAGTAGTTCAGGGTCGGACAGGGGTCGAGAAAAACTGTTTTTT.

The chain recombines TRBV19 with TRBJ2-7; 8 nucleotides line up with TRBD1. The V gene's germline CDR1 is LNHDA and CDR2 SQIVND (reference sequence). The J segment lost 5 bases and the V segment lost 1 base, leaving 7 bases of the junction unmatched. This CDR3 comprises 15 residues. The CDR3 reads CASSIASGQGDEQYF. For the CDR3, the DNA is TGTGCCAGTAGTATAGCCTCCGGACAGGGCGACGAGCAGTACTTC.

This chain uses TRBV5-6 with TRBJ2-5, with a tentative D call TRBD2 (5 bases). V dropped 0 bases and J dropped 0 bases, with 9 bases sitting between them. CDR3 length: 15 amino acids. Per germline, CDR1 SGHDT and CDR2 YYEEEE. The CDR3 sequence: CASSLGGSYQETQYF. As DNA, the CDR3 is TGTGCCAGCAGCTTGGGAGGGTCGTACCAAGAGACCCAGTACTTC.